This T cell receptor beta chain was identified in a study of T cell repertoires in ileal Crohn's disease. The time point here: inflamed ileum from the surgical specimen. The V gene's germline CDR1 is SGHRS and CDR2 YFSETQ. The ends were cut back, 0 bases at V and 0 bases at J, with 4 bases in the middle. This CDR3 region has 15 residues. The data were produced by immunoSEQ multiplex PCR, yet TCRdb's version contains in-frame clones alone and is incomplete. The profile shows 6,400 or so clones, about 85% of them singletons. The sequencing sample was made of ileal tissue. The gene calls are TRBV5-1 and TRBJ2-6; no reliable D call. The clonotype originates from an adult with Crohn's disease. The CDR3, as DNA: TGCGCCAGCAGCTTGGGAAACTCTGGGGCCAACGTCCTGACTTTC. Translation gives CASSLGNSGANVLTF.